This T cell receptor (beta chain) was sequenced during a study of T cells in localized non-small cell lung cancer (TCRdb year 2020). About the investigation overall: Comparing tumors with uninvolved tumor-adjacent lungs, the study looked at the T cell repertoires of fewer than 250 patients with early-stage NSCLC. The cohort comprised 236 treatment-naïve NSCLC patients with resected, localized lung tumors. Of the NSCLC patients, 120 to 150 were male and around 97 were female, and the mean age was approximately 64 years. Overall study results and their limits: Uninvolved tumor-adjacent lung showed the highest T cell clonality, higher than tumor, which suggests more focused antigenic responses in the uninvolved tumor-adjacent lung. Because multi-region tumor sequencing was not done, intratumor heterogeneity could not be ruled out. Since the design was exploratory, TCR variables were selected using unadjusted p-values with no false-discovery rate correction. Longer overall survival was associated with higher T cell density in blood, whereas shorter survival was associated with higher clonality in adjacent lung. Of the top 100 tumor clones, a median of 57 were detected in paired uninvolved adjacent lung; approximately 30 were also among that lung's top 100.

TCR beta CDR3 regions were sequenced from DNA using the immunoSEQ Assay. The study's own analysis went as follows. T cell density was computed as TCR beta template counts normalized to usable DNA estimated by amplifying housekeeping genes. The preseqR package was used to estimate richness by extrapolating to 400,000 templates for PBMC samples and to 120,000 templates for tissue samples. Clonality was taken to be one minus Pielou's evenness. Differential abundance testing on productive amino-acid clonotypes, with a minimum total count of 5 and an alpha of 0.1, was used to identify tissue-enriched TCRs. The Jaccard Index and the Morisita Overlap Index were used to quantify repertoire overlap between compartments. TCR beta CDR3s were clustered by GLIPH together with public tetramer-defined viral CDR3s, and at least three viral sequences plus V-gene enrichment were required for viral motifs. Imported from immuneACCESS, the table was reduced by TCRdb to in-frame sequences with V and J called. These copies leave out some clones; in studies compared against another copy, an unresolved V gene accounts for under half, and the cause of the remainder is not known. Clonal size and the V and J genes are those of that table, whereas D and trimming came from the DNA. In this sample the table shows about 26,000 clones, approximately 78% of which occur a single time. In total, the top ten clones hold over 4% of the sample.

V loses 2 bases of germline sequence and J loses 3 bases, and the interval between the two ends is 19 bases. For CDR1 and CDR2, the germline V gene (reference sequence) lists MNHEY and SMNVEV. The CDR3 spans 17 residues, from the cysteine through the phenylalanine. The sequence is cut down to CDR3 DNA, 51 bases in frame from base 1. In regard to this clone: Its antigen is not yet known. Nothing much larger sits one base from this clone, and base qualities are not available.

At diagnosis, peripheral blood, uninvolved tumor-adjacent lung and tumor were collected and were preserved as a mix of fresh-frozen and FFPE material. For TCR repertoire profiling, blood samples were analyzed in the form of peripheral blood mononuclear cells. The source is a woman between 40 and 69 years old with stage I lung adenocarcinoma. The sample in question was peripheral blood, obtained before any cancer treatment. This receptor chain uses TRBV27 and TRBJ1-1; the D region possibly corresponds to TRBD1 (6 bases align). The bases read TGTGCCAGCAGTTTAAGACGGGTACAGGGATCGGACACTGAAGCTTTCTTT. The translation is CASSLRRVQGSDTEAFF.